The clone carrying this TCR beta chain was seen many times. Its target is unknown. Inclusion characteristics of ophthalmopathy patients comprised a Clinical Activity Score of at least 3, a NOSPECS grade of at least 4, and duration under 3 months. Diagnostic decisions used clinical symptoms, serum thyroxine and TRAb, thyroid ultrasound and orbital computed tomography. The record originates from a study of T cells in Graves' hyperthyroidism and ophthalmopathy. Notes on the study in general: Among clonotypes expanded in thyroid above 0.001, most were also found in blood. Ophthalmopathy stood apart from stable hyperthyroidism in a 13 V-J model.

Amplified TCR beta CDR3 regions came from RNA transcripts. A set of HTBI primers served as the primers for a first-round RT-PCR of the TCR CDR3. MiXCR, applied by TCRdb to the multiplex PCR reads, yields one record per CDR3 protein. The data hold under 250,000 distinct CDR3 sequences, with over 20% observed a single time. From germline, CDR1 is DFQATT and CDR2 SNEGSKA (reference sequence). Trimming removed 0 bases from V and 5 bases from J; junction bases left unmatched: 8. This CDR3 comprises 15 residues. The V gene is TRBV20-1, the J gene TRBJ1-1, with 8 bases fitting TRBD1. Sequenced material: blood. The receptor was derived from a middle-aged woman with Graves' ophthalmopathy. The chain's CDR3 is CSARDHQGAGTEAFF. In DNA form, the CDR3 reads TGCAGTGCTAGAGATCACCAGGGGGCAGGGACTGAAGCTTTCTTT.